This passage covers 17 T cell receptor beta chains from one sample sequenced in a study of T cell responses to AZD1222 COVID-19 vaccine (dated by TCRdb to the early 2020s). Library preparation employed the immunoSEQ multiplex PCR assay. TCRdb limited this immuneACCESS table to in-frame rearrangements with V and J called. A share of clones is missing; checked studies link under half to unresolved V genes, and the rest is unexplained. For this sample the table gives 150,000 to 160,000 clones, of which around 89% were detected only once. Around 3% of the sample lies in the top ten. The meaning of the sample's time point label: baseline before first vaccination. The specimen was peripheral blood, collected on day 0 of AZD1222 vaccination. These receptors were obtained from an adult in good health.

In DNA form, the CDR3 reads TGTGCCAGCAGCCTAACAGGGACTCGGGACGAGCAGTACTTC. Translating it yields CASSLTGTRDEQYF. The V and J genes are TRBV5-4 and TRBJ2-7; either TRBD1 or TRBD2 may supply D (6 bases each). Deletions cut 4 bases from V and 5 bases from J, with 16 bases between. CDR3 length: 14 amino acids. CDR1 is SGHNT, CDR2 YYREEE, per germline (reference sequence).

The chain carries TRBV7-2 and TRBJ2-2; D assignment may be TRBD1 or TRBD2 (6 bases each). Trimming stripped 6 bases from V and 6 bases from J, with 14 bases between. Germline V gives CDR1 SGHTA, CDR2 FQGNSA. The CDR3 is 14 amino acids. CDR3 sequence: CASRDGGGPGELFF. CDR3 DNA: TGTGCCAGCAGGGACGGAGGGGGACCCGGGGAGCTGTTTTTT.

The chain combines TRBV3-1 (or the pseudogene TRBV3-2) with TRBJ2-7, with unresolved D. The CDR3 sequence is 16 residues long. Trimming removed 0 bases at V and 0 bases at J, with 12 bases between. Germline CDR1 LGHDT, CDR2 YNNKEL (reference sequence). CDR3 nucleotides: TGTGCCAGCAGCCAAGATAGGTCTGTCAGCTCCTACGAGCAGTACTTC. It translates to CASSQDRSVSSYEQYF.

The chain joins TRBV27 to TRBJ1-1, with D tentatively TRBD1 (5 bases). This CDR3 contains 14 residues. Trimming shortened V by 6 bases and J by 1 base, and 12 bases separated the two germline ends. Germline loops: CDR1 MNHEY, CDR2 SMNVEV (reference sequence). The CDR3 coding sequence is TGTGCCAGCAGACCCTGGGGGGGGAACACTGAAGCTTTCTTT. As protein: CASRPWGGNTEAFF.

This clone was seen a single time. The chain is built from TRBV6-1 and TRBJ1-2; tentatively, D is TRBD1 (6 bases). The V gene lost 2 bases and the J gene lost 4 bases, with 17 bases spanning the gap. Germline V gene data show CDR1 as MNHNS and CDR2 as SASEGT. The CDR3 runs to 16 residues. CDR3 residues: CASSERWDIKIYGYTF. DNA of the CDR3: TGTGCCAGCAGTGAAAGGTGGGACATTAAAATCTATGGCTACACCTTC.

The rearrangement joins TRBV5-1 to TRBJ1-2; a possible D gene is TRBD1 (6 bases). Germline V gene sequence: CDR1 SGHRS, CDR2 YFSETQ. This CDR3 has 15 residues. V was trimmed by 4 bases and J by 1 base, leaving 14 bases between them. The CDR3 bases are TGCGCCAGCAGCGTTGACAGGATTAGTAACTATGGCTACACCTTC. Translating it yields CASSVDRISNYGYTF.

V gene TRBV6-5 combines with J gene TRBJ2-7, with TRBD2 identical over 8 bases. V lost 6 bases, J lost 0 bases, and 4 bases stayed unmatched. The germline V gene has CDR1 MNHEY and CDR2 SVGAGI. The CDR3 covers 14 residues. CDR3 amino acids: CASRKAGASYEQYF. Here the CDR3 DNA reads TGTGCCAGCAGGAAAGCGGGGGCCTCCTACGAGCAGTACTTC.

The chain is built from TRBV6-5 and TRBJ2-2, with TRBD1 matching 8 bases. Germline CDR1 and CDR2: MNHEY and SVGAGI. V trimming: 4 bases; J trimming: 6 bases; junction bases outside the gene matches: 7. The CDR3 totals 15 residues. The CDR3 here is CASSSPRQGSGELFF. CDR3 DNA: TGTGCCAGCAGTTCCCCGAGACAGGGGTCCGGGGAGCTGTTTTTT.

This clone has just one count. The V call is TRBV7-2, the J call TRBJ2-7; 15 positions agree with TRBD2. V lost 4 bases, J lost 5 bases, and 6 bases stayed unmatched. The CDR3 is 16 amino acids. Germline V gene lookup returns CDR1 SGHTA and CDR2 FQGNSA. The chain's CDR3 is CASSSGTSGGFHEQYF. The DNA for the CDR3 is TGTGCCAGCAGCTCGGGGACTAGCGGGGGGTTCCACGAGCAGTACTTC.

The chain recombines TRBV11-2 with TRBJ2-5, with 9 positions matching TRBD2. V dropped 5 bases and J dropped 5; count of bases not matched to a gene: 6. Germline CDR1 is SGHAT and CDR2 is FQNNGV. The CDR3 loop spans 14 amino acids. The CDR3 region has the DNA TGTGCCAGCAGCCAAGTGGCGGGGGGGGAGACCCAGTACTTC. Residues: CASSQVAGGETQYF.

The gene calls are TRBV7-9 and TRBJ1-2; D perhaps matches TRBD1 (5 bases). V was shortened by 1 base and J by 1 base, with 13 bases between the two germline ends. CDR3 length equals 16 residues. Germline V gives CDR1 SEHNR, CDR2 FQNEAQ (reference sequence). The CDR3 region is CASSLGAGHNNYGYTF. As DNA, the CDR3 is TGTGCCAGCAGCTTAGGGGCTGGACACAATAACTATGGCTACACCTTC.

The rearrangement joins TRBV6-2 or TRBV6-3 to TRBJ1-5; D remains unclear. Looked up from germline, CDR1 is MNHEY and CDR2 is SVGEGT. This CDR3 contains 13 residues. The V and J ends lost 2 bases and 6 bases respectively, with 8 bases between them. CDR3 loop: CASSYDSSQPQHF. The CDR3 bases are TGTGCCAGCAGTTACGATTCTAGTCAGCCCCAGCATTTT.

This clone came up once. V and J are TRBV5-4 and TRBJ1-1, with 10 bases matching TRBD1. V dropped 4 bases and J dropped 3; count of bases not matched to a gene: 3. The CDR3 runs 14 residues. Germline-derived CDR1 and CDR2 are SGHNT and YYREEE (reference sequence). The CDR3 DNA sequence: TGTGCCAGCAGCGAGACAGGGGGCGACACTGAAGCTTTCTTT. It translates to CASSETGGDTEAFF. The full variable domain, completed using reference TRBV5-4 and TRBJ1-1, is ETGVTQSPTHLIKTRGQQVTLRCSSQSGHNTVSWYQQALGQGPQFIFQYYREEENGRGNFPPRFSGLQFPNYSSELNVNALELDDSALYLCASSETGGDTEAFFGQGTRLTVV.

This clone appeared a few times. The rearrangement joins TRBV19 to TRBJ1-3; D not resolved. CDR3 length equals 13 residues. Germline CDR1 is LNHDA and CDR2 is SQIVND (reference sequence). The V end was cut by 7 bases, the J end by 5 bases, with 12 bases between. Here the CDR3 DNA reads TGTGCCAGTACGCAGCCCGGGCGAAACACCATATATTTT. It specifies CASTQPGRNTIYF.

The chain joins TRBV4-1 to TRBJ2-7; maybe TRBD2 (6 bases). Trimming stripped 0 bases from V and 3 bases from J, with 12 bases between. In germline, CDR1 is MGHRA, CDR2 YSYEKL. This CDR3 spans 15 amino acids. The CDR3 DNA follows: TGCGCCAGCAGCCAAGATAGGAGGGGAGACTACGAGCAGTACTTC. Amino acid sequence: CASSQDRRGDYEQYF.

The CDR3: CASRGVTDTQYF. The CDR3 DNA reads TGTGCCAGCAGGGGGGTCACAGATACGCAGTATTTT. V gene TRBV11-3 combines with J gene TRBJ2-3; D tentatively reads TRBD1 or TRBD2 (5 bases each). CDR1 is SGHNT and CDR2 is YENEEA in the germline V gene. This CDR3 is built from 12 residues. The V end lost 6 bases, the J end lost 2 bases, and 6 bases lay between the germline ends.

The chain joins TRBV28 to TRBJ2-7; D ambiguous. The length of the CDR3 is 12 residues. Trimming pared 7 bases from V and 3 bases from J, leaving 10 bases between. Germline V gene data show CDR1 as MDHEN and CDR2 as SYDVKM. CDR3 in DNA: TGTGCCAGCACATCTGTGGACTACGAGCAGTACTTC. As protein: CASTSVDYEQYF.